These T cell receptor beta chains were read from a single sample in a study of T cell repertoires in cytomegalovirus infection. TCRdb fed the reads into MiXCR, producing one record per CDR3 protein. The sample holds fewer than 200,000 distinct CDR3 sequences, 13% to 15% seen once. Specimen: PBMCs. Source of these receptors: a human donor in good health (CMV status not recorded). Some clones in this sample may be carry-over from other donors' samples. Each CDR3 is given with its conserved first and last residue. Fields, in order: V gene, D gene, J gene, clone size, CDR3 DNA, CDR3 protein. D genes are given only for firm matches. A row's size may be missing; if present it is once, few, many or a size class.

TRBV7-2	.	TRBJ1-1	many	TGTGCCAGCAGCTTGATCGCGAACACTGAAGCTTTCTTT	CASSLIANTEAFF
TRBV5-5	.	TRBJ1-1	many	TGTGCCAGCAGCTTGGTCCCACCCGTCATGAACACTGAAGCTTTCTTT	CASSLVPPVMNTEAFF
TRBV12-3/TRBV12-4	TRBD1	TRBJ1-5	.	TGTGCCAGCAGTCCTGGACAGGGGCTACCTCAGCCCCAGCATTTT	CASSPGQGLPQPQHF
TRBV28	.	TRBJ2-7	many	TGTGCCAGCAGTACTATGAGGCCCTACGAGCAGTACTTC	CASSTMRPYEQYF
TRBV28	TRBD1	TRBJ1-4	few	TGTGCCAGCAGCGAGGGACAGTTTAATGAAAAACTGTTTTTT	CASSEGQFNEKLFF
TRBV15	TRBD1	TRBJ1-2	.	TGTGCCACCAGCAGAGATCGCGGGACAGCTTATGGCTACACCTTC	CATSRDRGTAYGYTF
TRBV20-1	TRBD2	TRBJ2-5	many	TGCAGTGCTAGAGCCATACCGGGACTAGCGGGCTACCAAGAGACCCAGTACTTC	CSARAIPGLAGYQETQYF
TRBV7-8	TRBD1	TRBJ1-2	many	TGTGCCAGCAGCTTGGGGACAGGACTTAGCCACTATGGCTACACCTTC	CASSLGTGLSHYGYTF
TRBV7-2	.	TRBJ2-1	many	TGTGCCAGCAGCCGCTCCTACAATGAGCAGTTCTTC	CASSRSYNEQFF
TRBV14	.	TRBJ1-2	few	TGTGCCAGCAGCCCCCTAGGGGTTGGCGGCTACACCTTC	CASSPLGVGGYTF
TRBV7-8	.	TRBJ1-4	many	TGTGCCAGCAGCACAACGTCTCGTGGGAATGAAAAACTGTTTTTT	CASSTTSRGNEKLFF
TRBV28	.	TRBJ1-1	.	TGTGCCAGCAGTTTATCTTGGGGGCGCACTGAAGCTTTCTTT	CASSLSWGRTEAFF
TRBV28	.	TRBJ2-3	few	TGTGCCAGCAGCCCCCGGAGGGGCACAGATACGCAGTATTTT	CASSPRRGTDTQYF
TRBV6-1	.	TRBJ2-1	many	TGTGCCAGCAGTTTAACACAGGGAAATGAGCAGTTCTTC	CASSLTQGNEQFF
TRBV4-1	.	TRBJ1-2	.	TGCGCCAGCAGCCAACCCCGGGGGGCGCAGGACTCAAACTATGGCTACACCTTC	CASSQPRGAQDSNYGYTF
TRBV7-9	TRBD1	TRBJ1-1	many	TGTGCCAGCAGCTTACTCGGACAGGGGGCGCCCACTGAAGCTTTCTTT	CASSLLGQGAPTEAFF
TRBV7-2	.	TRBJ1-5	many	TGTGCCAGCAGCTTAGTACAGGGTGGAAGGAATCAGCCCCAGCATTTT	CASSLVQGGRNQPQHF
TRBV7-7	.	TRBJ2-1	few	TGTGCCAGCAGCCCGGCTAATGGCGGGGATGTGTTCTTC	CASSPANGGDVFF
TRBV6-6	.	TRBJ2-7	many	TGTGCCAGTAAGCCGGGAGGGGGCAACGAGCAGTACTTC	CASKPGGGNEQYF
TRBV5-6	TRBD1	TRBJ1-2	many	TGTGCCAGCAGCTTGGCTGGTGACAGGGGATATGGCTACACCTTC	CASSLAGDRGYGYTF
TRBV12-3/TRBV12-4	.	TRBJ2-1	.	TGTGCCAGCAGACGAGGGACGGAATACAATGAGCAGTTCTTC	CASRRGTEYNEQFF
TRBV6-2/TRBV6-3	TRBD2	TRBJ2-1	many	TGTGCCAGCAGACCTGGTAGCGGGGGTTACAATGAGCAGTTCTTC	CASRPGSGGYNEQFF
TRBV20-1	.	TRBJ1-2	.	TGCAGTGGTAGAGATCTGGACGGAAATAACTATGGCTACACCTTC	CSGRDLDGNNYGYTF
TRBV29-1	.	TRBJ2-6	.	TGCAGCGTAGAGGCCCCAGGGACCTACAACGTCCTGACTTTC	CSVEAPGTYNVLTF
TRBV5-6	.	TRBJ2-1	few	TGTGCCAGCAGCCCTGACATAGGGTTAAGCTCCTACAATGAGCAGTTCTTC	CASSPDIGLSSYNEQFF
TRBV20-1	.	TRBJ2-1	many	TGCAGTGCCCCTTCGGGAGCGGGTAGGACGAATGAGCAGTTCTTC	CSAPSGAGRTNEQFF
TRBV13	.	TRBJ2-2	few	TGTGCCAGCAGCTTAGAGGCAGGGTTATTTTCAGCGATAGAATTGAACACCGGGGAGCTGTTTTTT	CASSLEAGLFSAIELNTGELFF